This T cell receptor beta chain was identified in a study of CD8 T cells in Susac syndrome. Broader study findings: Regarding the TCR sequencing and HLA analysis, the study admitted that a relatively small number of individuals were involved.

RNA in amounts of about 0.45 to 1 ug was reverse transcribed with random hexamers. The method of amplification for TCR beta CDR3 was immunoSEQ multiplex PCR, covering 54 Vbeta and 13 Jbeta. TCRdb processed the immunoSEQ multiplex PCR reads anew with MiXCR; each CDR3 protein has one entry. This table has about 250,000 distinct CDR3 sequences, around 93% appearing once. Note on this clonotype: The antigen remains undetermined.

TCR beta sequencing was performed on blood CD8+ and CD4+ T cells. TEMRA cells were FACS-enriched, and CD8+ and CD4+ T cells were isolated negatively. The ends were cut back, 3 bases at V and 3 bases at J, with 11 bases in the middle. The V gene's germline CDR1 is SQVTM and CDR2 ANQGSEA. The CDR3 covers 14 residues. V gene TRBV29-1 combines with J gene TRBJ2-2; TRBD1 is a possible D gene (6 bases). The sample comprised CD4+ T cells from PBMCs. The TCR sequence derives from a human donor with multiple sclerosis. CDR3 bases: TGCAGCGTTGATGGGGGCTGGGACACCGGGGAGCTGTTTTTT. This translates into CSVDGGWDTGELFF.